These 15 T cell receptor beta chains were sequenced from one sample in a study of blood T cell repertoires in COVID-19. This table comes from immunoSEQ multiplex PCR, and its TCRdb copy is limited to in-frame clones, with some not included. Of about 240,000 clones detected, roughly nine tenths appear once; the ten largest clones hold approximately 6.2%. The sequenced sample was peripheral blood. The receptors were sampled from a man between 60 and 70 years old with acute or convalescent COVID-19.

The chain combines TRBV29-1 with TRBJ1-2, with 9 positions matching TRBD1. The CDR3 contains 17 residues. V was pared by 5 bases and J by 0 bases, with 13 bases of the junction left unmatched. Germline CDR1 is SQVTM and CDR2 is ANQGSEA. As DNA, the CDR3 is TGCAGCGTTTCCGGGACAGGGAATATCCTTGCTAACTATGGCTACACCTTC. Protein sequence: CSVSGTGNILANYGYTF.

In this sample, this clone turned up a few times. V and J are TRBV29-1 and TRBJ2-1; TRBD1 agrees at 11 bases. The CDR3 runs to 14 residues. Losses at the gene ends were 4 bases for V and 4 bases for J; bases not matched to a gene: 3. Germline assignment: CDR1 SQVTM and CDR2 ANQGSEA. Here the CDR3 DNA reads TGCAGCGTTGTGGGACAGGGGGGATACAATGAGCAGTTCTTC. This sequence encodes CSVVGQGGYNEQFF.

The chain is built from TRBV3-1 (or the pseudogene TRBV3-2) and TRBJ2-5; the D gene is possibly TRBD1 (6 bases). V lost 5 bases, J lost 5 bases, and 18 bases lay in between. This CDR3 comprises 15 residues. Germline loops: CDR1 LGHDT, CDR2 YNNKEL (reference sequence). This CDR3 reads CASSETGIPRETQYF. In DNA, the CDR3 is TGTGCCAGCAGCGAAACAGGGATCCCAAGGGAGACCCAGTACTTC.

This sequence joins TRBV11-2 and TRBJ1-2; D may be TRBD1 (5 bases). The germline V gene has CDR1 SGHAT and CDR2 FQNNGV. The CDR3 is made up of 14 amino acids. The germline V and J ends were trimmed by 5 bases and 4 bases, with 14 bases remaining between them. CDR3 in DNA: TGTGCCAGCAGCCCCCCGGGGGGAGGCTATGGCTACACCTTC. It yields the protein CASSPPGGGYGYTF.

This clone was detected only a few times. The CDR3 DNA reads TGTGCCAGCAGCTCGGGTCTAGTGAAGCATGGCTACACCTTC. The encoded protein is CASSSGLVKHGYTF. The J gene is TRBJ1-2, the V gene TRBV5-4; D is undetermined. This CDR3 region has 14 residues. Germline V gives CDR1 SGHNT, CDR2 YYREEE (reference sequence). V gave up 3 bases and J gave up 6 bases, with 15 bases separating them.

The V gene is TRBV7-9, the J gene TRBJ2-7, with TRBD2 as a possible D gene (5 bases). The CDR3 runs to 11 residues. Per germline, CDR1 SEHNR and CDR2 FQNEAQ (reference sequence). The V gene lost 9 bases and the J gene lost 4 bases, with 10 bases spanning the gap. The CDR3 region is CASSGFYEQYF. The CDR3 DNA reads TGTGCCAGTTCGGGGTTTTACGAGCAGTACTTC.

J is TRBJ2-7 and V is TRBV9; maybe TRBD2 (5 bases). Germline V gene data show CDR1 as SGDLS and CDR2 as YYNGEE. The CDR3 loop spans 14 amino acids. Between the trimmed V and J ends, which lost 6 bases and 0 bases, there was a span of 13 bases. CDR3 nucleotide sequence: TGTGCCAGCACCCCCAGCGGAGACTCCTACGAGCAGTACTTC. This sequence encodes CASTPSGDSYEQYF. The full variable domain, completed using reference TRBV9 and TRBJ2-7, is DSGVTQTPKHLITATGQRVTLRCSPRSGDLSVYWYQQSLDQGLQFLIQYYNGEERAKGNILERFSAQQFPDLHSELNLSSLELGDSALYFCASTPSGDSYEQYFGPGTRLTVT.

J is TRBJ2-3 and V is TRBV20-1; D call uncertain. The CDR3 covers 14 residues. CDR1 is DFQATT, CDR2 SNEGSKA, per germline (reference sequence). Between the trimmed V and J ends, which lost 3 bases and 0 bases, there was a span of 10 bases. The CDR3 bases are TGCAGTGCTAGTGACAAAGCTAGCACAGATACGCAGTATTTT. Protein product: CSASDKASTDTQYF.

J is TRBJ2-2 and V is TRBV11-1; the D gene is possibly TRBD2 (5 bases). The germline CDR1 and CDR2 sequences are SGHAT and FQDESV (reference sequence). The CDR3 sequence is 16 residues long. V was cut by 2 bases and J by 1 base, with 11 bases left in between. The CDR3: CASSLSLALNTGELFF. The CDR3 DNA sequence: TGTGCCAGCAGCTTATCTCTAGCACTGAACACCGGGGAGCTGTTTTTT.

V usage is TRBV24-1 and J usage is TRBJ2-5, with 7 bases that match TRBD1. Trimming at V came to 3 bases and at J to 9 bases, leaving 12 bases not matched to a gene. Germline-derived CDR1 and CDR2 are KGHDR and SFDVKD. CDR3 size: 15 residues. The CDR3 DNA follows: TGTGCCACCAGTGATAGGGACAGCGGCCGAGCGGCCCAGTACTTC. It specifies CATSDRDSGRAAQYF.

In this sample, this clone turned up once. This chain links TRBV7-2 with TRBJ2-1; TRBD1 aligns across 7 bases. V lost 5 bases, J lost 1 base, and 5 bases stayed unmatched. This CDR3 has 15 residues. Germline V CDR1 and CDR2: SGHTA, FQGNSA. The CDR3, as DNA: TGTGCCAGCAGCGTGGGACAGATTTCCTACAATGAGCAGTTCTTC. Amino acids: CASSVGQISYNEQFF.

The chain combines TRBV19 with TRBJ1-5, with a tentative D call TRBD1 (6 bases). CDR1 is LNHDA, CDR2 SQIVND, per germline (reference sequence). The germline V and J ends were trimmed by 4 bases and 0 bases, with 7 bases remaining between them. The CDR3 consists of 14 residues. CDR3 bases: TGTGCCAGTAGTAAGGGGGATAGCAATCAGCCCCAGCATTTT. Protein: CASSKGDSNQPQHF.

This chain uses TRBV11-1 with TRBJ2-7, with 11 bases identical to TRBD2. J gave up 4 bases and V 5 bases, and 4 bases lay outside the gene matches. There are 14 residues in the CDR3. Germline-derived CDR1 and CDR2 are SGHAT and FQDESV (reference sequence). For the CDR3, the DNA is TGTGCCAGCAGCACTAGCGGGAGCAGGTACGAGCAGTACTTC. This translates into CASSTSGSRYEQYF.

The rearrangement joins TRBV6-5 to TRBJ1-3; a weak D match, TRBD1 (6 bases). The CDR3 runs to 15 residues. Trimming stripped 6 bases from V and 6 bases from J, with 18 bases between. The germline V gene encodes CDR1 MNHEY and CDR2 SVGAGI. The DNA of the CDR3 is TGTGCCAGCAGAATCCACAGGGATAACGAAAACACCATATATTTT. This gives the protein CASRIHRDNENTIYF.

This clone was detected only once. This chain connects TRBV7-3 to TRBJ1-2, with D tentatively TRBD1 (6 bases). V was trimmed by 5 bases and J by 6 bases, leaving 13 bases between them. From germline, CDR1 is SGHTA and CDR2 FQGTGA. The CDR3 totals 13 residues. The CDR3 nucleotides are TGTGCCAGCAGCGAGGCGGGGGGCAATGGCTACACCTTC. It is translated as CASSEAGGNGYTF.